This record covers a single TCR beta chain. Its matching antigen is unknown. These data belong to a study of shared clonotypes between healthy human individuals. The CDR3 spans 14 residues. Germline V gene sequence: CDR1 WSHSY, CDR2 SAAADI. Trimming pared 4 bases from V and 0 bases from J, leaving 9 bases between. Points from the study as a whole: Larger richness was generally estimated for naive than memory subsets. Some naive CD4 clonotypes, around 5%, turned up in common across several donors.

Assay: immunoSEQ multiplex PCR; the TCRdb copy retains only in-frame clones and omits some. This table holds 800,000 or so clones, just over 95% found once. Selected positively for CCR7 and CD45RO-negative, naive CD8 cells excluded terminally differentiated effector memory CD45RA+ cells. The chain couples TRBV10-2 to TRBJ1-1; a weak D match, TRBD1 (6 bases). Sequenced input: naive CD8+ T cells sorted from blood. This TCR came from a man aged 30-40 years in good health. The DNA of the CDR3 is TGCGCCAGCAGTGTTGGACAGATGAACACTGAAGCTTTCTTT. Amino acid sequence: CASSVGQMNTEAFF.